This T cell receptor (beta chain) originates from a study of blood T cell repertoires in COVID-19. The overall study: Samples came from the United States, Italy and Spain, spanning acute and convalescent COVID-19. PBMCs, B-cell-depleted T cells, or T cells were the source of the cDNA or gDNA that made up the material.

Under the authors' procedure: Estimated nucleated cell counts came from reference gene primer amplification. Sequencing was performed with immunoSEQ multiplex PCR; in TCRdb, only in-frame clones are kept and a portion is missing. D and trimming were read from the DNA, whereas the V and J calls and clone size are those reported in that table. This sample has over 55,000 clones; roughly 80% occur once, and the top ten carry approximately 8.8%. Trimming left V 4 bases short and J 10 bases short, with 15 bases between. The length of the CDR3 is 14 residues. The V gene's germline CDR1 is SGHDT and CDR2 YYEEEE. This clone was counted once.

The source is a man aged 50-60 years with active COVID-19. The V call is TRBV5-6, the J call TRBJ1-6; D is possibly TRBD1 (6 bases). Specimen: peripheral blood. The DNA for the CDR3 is TGTGCCAGCAGCCGGGGACAATCCGGCTCACCCCTCCACTTT. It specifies CASSRGQSGSPLHF. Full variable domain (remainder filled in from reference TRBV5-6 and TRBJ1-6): DAGVTQSPTHLIKTRGQQVTLRCSPKSGHDTVSWYQQALGQGPQFIFQYYEEEERQRGNFPDRFSGHQFPNYSSELNVNALLLGDSALYLCASSRGQSGSPLHFGNGTRLTVT.